This TCR beta chain was obtained from a study of T-cell memory formation after mild COVID-19. Each CDR3 protein gets one entry after TCRdb re-called the 5' RACE reads with MiXCR. The sample shows around 110,000 distinct CDR3 sequences, about 18% of them seen only once. There are 16 residues in the CDR3. Looked up from germline, CDR1 is MGHRA and CDR2 is YSYEKL. J gave up 1 base and V 1 base, and 1 base lay outside the gene matches. J is TRBJ2-1 and V is TRBV4-1; 10 bases line up with TRBD2. This receptor was obtained from an adult woman who had mild COVID-19 (a few samples of this study predate the infection). Cell type and time point are not known. The sample consisted of PBMCs or a T cell subset sorted from them (not recorded which). CDR3 residues: CASSQAGLASYNEQFF. The CDR3 DNA follows: TGCGCCAGCAGCCAAGCGGGACTAGCGTCCTACAATGAGCAGTTCTTC.